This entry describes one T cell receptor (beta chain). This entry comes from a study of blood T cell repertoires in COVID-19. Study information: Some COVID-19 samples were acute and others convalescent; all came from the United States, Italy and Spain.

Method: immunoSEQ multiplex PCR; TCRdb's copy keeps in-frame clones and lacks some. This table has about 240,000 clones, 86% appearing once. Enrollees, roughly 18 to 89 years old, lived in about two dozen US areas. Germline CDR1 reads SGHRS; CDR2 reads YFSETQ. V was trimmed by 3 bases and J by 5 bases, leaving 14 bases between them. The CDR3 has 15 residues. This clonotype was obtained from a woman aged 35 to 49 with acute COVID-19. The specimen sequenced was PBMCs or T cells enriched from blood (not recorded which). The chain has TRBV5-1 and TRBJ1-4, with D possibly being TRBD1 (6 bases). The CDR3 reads CASSSNREGNEKLFF. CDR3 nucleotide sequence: TGCGCCAGCAGCTCCAACAGGGAAGGGAATGAAAAACTGTTTTTT.